The T cell receptor beta chain described here comes from a study of cytomegalovirus exposure and HLA in healthy donors. V lost 2 bases, J lost 1 base, and 0 bases stayed unmatched. Germline CDR1 is SGHTA and CDR2 is FQGTGA. The CDR3 length is 14 residues. The PCR used 60 Vbeta and 13 Jbeta primers. Clones were read by immunoSEQ multiplex PCR, and TCRdb kept only the in-frame ones, dropping some. Of roughly 250,000 clones in the sample, about four fifths were seen once. Material for sequencing was PBMCs. The origin of this receptor is a girl aged 2 to 9 in good health and CMV-seronegative. V is TRBV7-3 and J is TRBJ2-5; 8 nucleotides line up with TRBD1. The CDR3 spells CASSLQGAQETQYF. CDR3 nucleotides: TGTGCCAGCAGCTTACAGGGGGCCCAAGAGACCCAGTACTTC. The full variable domain, in which reference TRBV7-3 and TRBJ2-5 provide the parts outside the CDR3, is GAGVSQTPSNKVTEKGKYVELRCDPISGHTALYWYRQSLGQGPEFLIYFQGTGAADDSGLPNDRFFAVRPEGSVSTLKIQRTERGDSAVYLCASSLQGAQETQYFGPGTRLLVL.